This T cell receptor (beta chain) was recovered during a study of T cell responses to AZD1222 COVID-19 vaccine. As concerns this clone: Its antigen is still unknown.

Study outcomes and limitations: Regions 160-218 and 743-854 held dominance among vaccine-associated CD4 TCRs, which spanned spike. Repertoire sampling happened only post peak T cell response.

Trimming pared 1 base from V and 7 bases from J, leaving 14 bases between. The germline CDR1 and CDR2 sequences are SGHTA and FQGNSA. The CDR3 consists of 15 residues. The method was immunoSEQ multiplex PCR; TCRdb's version includes in-frame clones alone and lacks a portion of them. Of fewer than 150,000 clones listed, 85% to 95% are singletons. Material: peripheral blood, obtained 28 days after the second AZD1222 dose. The chain recombines TRBV7-2 with TRBJ1-5; the D gene is possibly TRBD1 (6 bases). This clonotype was sampled from an adult who received the AZD1222 COVID-19 vaccine. CDR3 DNA: TGTGCCAGCAGCTTAGATAACAGGGAGGTACAGCCCCAGCATTTT. Translating gives CASSLDNREVQPQHF.